The next 26 T cell receptor beta chains were all read from a single sample in a study of shared clonotypes between healthy human individuals. Sequencing was performed with immunoSEQ multiplex PCR; in TCRdb, only in-frame clones are kept and a portion is missing. The table records 950,000 to 1,200,000 clones, around 77% of them present only once. The sequenced material came from memory CD4+ T cells from PBMCs. Regarding subset: CD45RA-negative fraction. Every receptor here comes from a man aged 18-30 years in good health. Some clones in this sample may be carry-over from other donors' samples.

The sample holds a few counts of this clone. The chain recombines TRBV6-4 with TRBJ2-3, with D perhaps TRBD1 (5 bases). The germline V gene has CDR1 MRHNA and CDR2 SNTAGT. The V end was cut by 2 bases, the J end by 1 base, with 10 bases between. CDR3 size: 15 residues. The CDR3 protein is CASSDGIGGTDTQYF. DNA of the CDR3: TGTGCCAGCAGTGACGGAATAGGGGGCACAGATACGCAGTATTTT.

The CDR3 loop reads CASSEYVQAQYF. The CDR3 region has the DNA TGTGCCAGCAGTGAGTACGTCCAGGCCCAGTACTTC. V is TRBV2 and J is TRBJ2-5; D unresolved. The CDR3 covers 12 residues. From germline, CDR1 is SNHLY and CDR2 FYNNEI. Deletions cut 3 bases from V and 9 bases from J, with 11 bases between.

The chain links TRBV15 to TRBJ2-3, with 7 bases aligning to TRBD2. The V gene's germline CDR1 is LNHNV and CDR2 YYDKDF (reference sequence). The V segment lost 2 bases and the J segment 3 bases; nucleotides outside the gene matches: 11. CDR3 length: 17 residues. CDR3 sequence: CATSRRSSGGVTDTQYF. The DNA of the CDR3 is TGTGCCACCAGCAGACGGTCTAGCGGCGGAGTAACAGATACGCAGTATTTT.

The chain carries TRBV11-3 and TRBJ2-1; no firm D call. CDR3 length: 12 residues. V was clipped by 0 bases and J by 10 bases, with 7 bases between them. Germline loops: CDR1 SGHNT, CDR2 YENEEA. CDR3 coding DNA: TGTGCCAGCAGCTTAGAGGGATTAGAGCAGTTCTTC. It is translated as CASSLEGLEQFF.

This chain connects TRBV5-1 to TRBJ2-3; D is perhaps TRBD1 or TRBD2 (5 bases each). V shed 7 bases and J shed 4 bases, with 16 bases lying between them. CDR3 length equals 14 residues. The germline V gene encodes CDR1 SGHRS and CDR2 YFSETQ. This CDR3 is CASDSGTPSDTQYF. The CDR3 DNA is TGCGCCAGCGACTCCGGGACGCCCTCAGATACGCAGTATTTT.

The rearrangement joins TRBV30 to TRBJ2-3; D may be TRBD1 (5 bases). V lost 5 bases to trimming and J lost 2 bases, with 14 bases between them. Germline CDR1 reads GTSNPN; CDR2 reads SVGIG (reference sequence). The CDR3 loop spans 14 amino acids. The CDR3 protein is CAWVKDTNTDTQYF. The CDR3 bases are TGTGCCTGGGTGAAGGACACGAACACAGATACGCAGTATTTT.

This clone was seen a handful of times. The chain carries TRBV7-9 and TRBJ1-3, with a tentative D call TRBD1 (5 bases). Trimming removed 5 bases at V and 2 bases at J, with 13 bases between. Per the germline V gene, CDR1 is SEHNR and CDR2 is FQNEAQ (reference sequence). This CDR3 contains 15 residues. CDR3 residues: CASSPSQVPGNTIYF. The CDR3 nucleotides read TGTGCCAGCAGCCCGTCACAGGTTCCTGGAAACACCATATATTTT.

The chain links TRBV5-5 to TRBJ2-5; no clear D. The germline V gene encodes CDR1 SGHKS and CDR2 YYEKEE (reference sequence). Trimming cost V 4 bases and J 3 bases, with 16 bases left between them. The CDR3 has 15 residues. The CDR3 region is CASSLTPASEETQYF. CDR3 bases: TGTGCCAGCAGCCTCACCCCGGCGAGTGAAGAGACCCAGTACTTC.

This clone has a count of ten or more. The gene calls are TRBV30 and TRBJ2-1; unclear D gene. The CDR3 contains 13 residues. V was clipped by 0 bases and J by 9 bases, with 12 bases between them. Germline V lookup: CDR1 GTSNPN, CDR2 SVGIG (reference sequence). CDR3 region: CAWSVGYSVEQFF. CDR3 DNA sequence: TGTGCCTGGAGTGTGGGATATAGTGTTGAGCAGTTCTTC.

V and J are TRBV27 and TRBJ1-2; a possible D gene is TRBD1 (6 bases). CDR1 and CDR2 from the germline V gene are MNHEY and SMNVEV (reference sequence). This CDR3 spans 17 amino acids. The V end was cut by 5 bases, the J end by 7 bases, with 26 bases between. CDR3 amino acids: CASSPGQRVEFVGGYTF. CDR3 DNA sequence: TGTGCCAGCAGTCCCGGACAGAGGGTCGAATTTGTGGGTGGCTACACCTTC.

This clone appeared a single time. This sequence joins TRBV28 and TRBJ1-2; weak D call: TRBD1 (5 bases). CDR1 and CDR2 (germline): MDHEN, SYDVKM. Between the trimmed V and J ends, which lost 8 bases and 8 bases, there was a span of 15 bases. The length of the CDR3 is 12 residues. The chain's CDR3 is CASVGAGQGYTF. The CDR3 nucleotides are TGTGCCAGCGTTGGGGCAGGGCAAGGCTACACCTTC.

The chain is built from TRBV19 and TRBJ1-5, with D perhaps TRBD1 (5 bases). Germline values: CDR1 LNHDA, CDR2 SQIVND (reference sequence). The CDR3 length is 15 residues. Trimming pared 4 bases from V and 0 bases from J, leaving 10 bases between. The CDR3 protein is CASSKRDYSNQPQHF. CDR3 in DNA: TGTGCCAGTAGTAAAAGGGACTATAGCAATCAGCCCCAGCATTTT.

As concerns this clone: This likely came from a read error, as a far larger clone is one base away. This same CDR3 is encoded by further DNA sequences in the sample. The J gene is TRBJ2-7, the V gene TRBV30; either TRBD1 or TRBD2 may fit D (5 bases each). This CDR3 comprises 13 residues. With 7 bases removed from V and 4 bases from J, the gap between germline ends came to 17 bases. Germline V gives CDR1 GTSNPN, CDR2 SVGIG (reference sequence). In nucleotides, the CDR3 is TGTGCCTCGCCGGGACCGTCCATATACGAGCAGTACTTC. Protein product: CASPGPSIYEQYF. The full variable domain, completed using reference TRBV30 and TRBJ2-7, is SQTIHQWPATLVQPVGSPLSLECTVEGTSNPNLYWYRQAAGRGLQLLFYSVGIGQISSEVPQNLSASRPQDRQFILSSKKLLLSDSGFYLCASPGPSIYEQYFGPGTRLTVT.

A word on this clone: Other DNA sequences of this sample code for an identical CDR3. V usage is TRBV5-1 and J usage is TRBJ2-1; no clear D gene. Germline CDR1 SGHRS, CDR2 YFSETQ. This CDR3 has 11 residues. V gave up 4 bases and J gave up 5 bases, with 4 bases separating them. The CDR3 spells CASSRNNEQFF. For the CDR3, the DNA is TGCGCCAGCAGCCGAAACAATGAGCAGTTCTTC.

The V and J genes are TRBV7-9 and TRBJ2-7; D unresolved. The CDR3 runs to 12 residues. The V end lost 6 bases, the J end lost 10 bases, and 16 bases lay between the germline ends. Germline CDR1 and CDR2: SEHNR and FQNEAQ (reference sequence). CDR3 DNA: TGTGCCAGCAGGTTCAACACCCAGCCCCAGTACTTC. It yields the protein CASRFNTQPQYF.

The chain uses TRBV11-2 and TRBJ1-1, with TRBD1 identical over 10 bases. Germline loops: CDR1 SGHAT, CDR2 FQNNGV. The CDR3 is made up of 18 amino acids. Trimming at V came to 6 bases and at J to 2 bases, leaving 15 bases not matched to a gene. The CDR3 is CASSSRYRDRGQNTEAFF. The CDR3 coding sequence is TGTGCCAGCAGTTCCAGGTACCGGGACAGGGGTCAAAACACTGAAGCTTTCTTT.

V usage is TRBV2 and J usage is TRBJ1-2; 11 bases line up with TRBD1. CDR3 length: 15 residues. The V and J ends lost 7 bases and 6 bases, in that order; junction bases with no gene match: 10. Germline CDR1 reads SNHLY; CDR2 reads FYNNEI. Here the CDR3 DNA reads TGTGCCAGCACCCTGGACAGGGGGCGCAGTAATGGCTACACCTTC. This codes for CASTLDRGRSNGYTF.

This chain uses TRBV7-9 with TRBJ1-5, with D uncertain. CDR3 length: 13 residues. Germline CDR1 and CDR2: SEHNR and FQNEAQ (reference sequence). Trimming took off 0 bases at V and 5 bases at J, with 5 bases between the two ends. CDR3 bases: TGTGCCAGCAGCTTAGCCCCCTATCAGCCCCAGCATTTT. It translates to CASSLAPYQPQHF.

The chain recombines TRBV10-3 with TRBJ2-5; the D is unclear. Per germline, CDR1 ENHRY and CDR2 SYGVKD. The V and J ends lost 0 bases and 2 bases respectively, with 7 bases between them. CDR3 length equals 14 residues. The CDR3 DNA reads as TGTGCCATCAGTGAGTCTTACGGGCAAGAGACCCAGTACTTC. Translation: CAISESYGQETQYF.

As DNA, the CDR3 is TGTGCCACCAGCAATTGGACAGGGGGTTATCAGCCCCAGCATTTT. It encodes CATSNWTGGYQPQHF. J is TRBJ1-5 and V is TRBV15; TRBD1 agrees at 10 bases. The V and J ends lost 4 bases and 5 bases, in that order; junction bases with no gene match: 5. The CDR3 loop spans 15 amino acids. CDR1 LNHNV and CDR2 YYDKDF come from the germline V gene (reference sequence).

The gene calls are TRBV7-7 and TRBJ1-5; D unclear. V lost 3 bases, J lost 5 bases, and 8 bases lay in between. CDR1 and CDR2 from the germline V gene are SSHAT and FNYEAQ (reference sequence). This CDR3 has 13 amino acids. The CDR3 loop is CASSFAPDQPQHF. DNA of the CDR3: TGTGCCAGCAGCTTCGCTCCAGATCAGCCCCAGCATTTT.

The chain joins TRBV10-3 to TRBJ2-7; weak D call: TRBD1 (6 bases). Germline V gene lookup returns CDR1 ENHRY and CDR2 SYGVKD. The CDR3 spans 15 residues. V was shortened by 5 bases and J by 7 bases, with 21 bases between the two germline ends. CDR3 DNA sequence: TGTGCCATCAGTTTCACCGGGACACACGGGGCGGAGCAGTACTTC. Residues: CAISFTGTHGAEQYF.

The V gene is TRBV19, the J gene TRBJ2-3; D gene unclear. Trimming stripped 1 base from V and 5 bases from J, with 7 bases between. CDR3 length equals 13 residues. Germline-derived CDR1 and CDR2 are LNHDA and SQIVND (reference sequence). CDR3 coding DNA: TGTGCCAGTAGTATAGGTAGTCTAGATACGCAGTATTTT. Translated: CASSIGSLDTQYF.

The chain recombines TRBV19 with TRBJ1-1, with 7 nucleotides matching TRBD1. This CDR3 has 15 residues. Germline CDR1 is LNHDA and CDR2 is SQIVND (reference sequence). Trimming cost V 4 bases and J 0 bases; bases outside gene matches: 5. CDR3 coding DNA: TGTGCCAGTAGTAAAACAGGGGCTCTGAACACTGAAGCTTTCTTT. This gives the protein CASSKTGALNTEAFF.

The CDR3 coding sequence is TGCGCCAGCAGCCCGTCCGGGGCAGTAGGGGTCACAGATACGCAGTATTTT. Protein: CASSPSGAVGVTDTQYF. The V gene is TRBV4-3, the J gene TRBJ2-3; D tentatively reads TRBD1 or TRBD2 (5 bases each). The CDR3 has 17 amino acids. The germline V and J ends were trimmed by 4 bases and 2 bases, with 19 bases remaining between them. Germline loops: CDR1 LGHNA, CDR2 YSLEER.

The sample holds a few counts of this clone. DNA for the CDR3: TGTGCCAGAAAAGGGGGGGAACGGACTGAAGCTTTCTTT. Amino acid sequence: CARKGGERTEAFF. V is TRBV21-1 and J is TRBJ1-1. TRBV21-1 is a pseudogene segment. This CDR3 comprises 13 residues.